Below, one T cell receptor beta chain is given with its context. As handled by the study authors: Amplification of reference gene primers provided the estimated nucleated cell counts. Repertoires were generated with immunoSEQ multiplex PCR, while TCRdb's copy carries only in-frame clones and drops some. That table is the source of V, J and clone size, and D and trimming were worked out from the DNA. The sample lists tens of thousands of clones; approximately 90% were seen once. This specimen belongs to a study of blood T cell repertoires in COVID-19. About the study: There were acute and convalescent COVID-19 samples, and they came from the United States, Italy and Spain. The analysed material was cDNA or gDNA that came from T cells, B-cell-depleted T cells, or PBMCs.

V was pared by 1 base and J by 2 bases, with 6 bases between. In germline, CDR1 is LNHNV, CDR2 YYDKDF (reference sequence). This CDR3 is 14 amino acids long. The rearrangement joins TRBV15 to TRBJ1-5; a weak D match, TRBD1 (5 bases). The specimen was peripheral blood. The TCR was taken from a human donor in a cohort sampled during active COVID-19. The CDR3 region is CATSRGRGNQPQHF. The CDR3 DNA sequence: TGTGCCACCAGCAGAGGCAGGGGCAATCAGCCCCAGCATTTT.